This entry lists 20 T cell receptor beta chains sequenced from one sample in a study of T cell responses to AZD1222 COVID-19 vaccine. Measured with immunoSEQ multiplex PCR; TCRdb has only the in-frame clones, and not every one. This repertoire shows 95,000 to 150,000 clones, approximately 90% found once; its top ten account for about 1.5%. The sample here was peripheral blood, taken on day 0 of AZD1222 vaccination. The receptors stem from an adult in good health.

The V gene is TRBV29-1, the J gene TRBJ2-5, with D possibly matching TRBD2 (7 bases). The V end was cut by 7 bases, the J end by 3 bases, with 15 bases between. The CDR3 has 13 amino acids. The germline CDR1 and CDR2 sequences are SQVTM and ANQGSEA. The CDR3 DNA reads TGCAGCGCTGGGGGGGGCAGGGAAGAGACCCAGTACTTC. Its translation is CSAGGGREETQYF.

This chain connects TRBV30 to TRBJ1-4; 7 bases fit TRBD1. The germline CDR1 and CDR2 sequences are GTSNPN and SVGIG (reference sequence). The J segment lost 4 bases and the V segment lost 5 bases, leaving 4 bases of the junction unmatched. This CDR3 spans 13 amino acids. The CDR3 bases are TGTGCCTGGGATACAGGGGTTAATGAAAAACTGTTTTTT. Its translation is CAWDTGVNEKLFF.

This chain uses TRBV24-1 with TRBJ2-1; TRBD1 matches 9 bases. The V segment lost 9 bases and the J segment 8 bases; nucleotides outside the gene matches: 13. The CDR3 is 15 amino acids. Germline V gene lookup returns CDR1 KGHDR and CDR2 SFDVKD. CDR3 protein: CATDSGGQGIDEQFF. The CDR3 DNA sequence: TGTGCCACCGACTCGGGGGGACAGGGAATCGATGAGCAGTTCTTC.

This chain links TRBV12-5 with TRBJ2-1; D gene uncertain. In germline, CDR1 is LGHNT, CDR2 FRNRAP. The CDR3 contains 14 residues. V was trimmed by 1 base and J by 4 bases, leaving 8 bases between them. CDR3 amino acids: CASGLALGYNEQFF. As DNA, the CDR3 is TGTGCTAGTGGTTTGGCTCTGGGATACAATGAGCAGTTCTTC.

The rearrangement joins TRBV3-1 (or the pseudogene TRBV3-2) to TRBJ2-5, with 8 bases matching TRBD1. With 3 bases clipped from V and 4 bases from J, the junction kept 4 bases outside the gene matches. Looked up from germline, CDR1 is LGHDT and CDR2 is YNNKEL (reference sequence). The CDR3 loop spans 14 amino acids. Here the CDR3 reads CASSHLTGGETQYF. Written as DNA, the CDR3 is TGTGCCAGCAGCCACCTTACAGGGGGAGAGACCCAGTACTTC.

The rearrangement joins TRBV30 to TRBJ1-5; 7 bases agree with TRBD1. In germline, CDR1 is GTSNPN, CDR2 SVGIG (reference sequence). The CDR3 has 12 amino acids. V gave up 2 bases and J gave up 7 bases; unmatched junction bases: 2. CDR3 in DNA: TGTGCCTGGAGTACAGGGGTCCAGCCCCAGCATTTT. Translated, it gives CAWSTGVQPQHF.

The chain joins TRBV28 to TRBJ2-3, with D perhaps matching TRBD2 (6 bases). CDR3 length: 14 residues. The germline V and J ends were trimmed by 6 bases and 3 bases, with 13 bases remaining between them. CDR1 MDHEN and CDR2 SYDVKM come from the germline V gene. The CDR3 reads CASSPGTPTDTQYF. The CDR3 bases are TGTGCCAGCAGCCCCGGGACTCCTACAGATACGCAGTATTTT.

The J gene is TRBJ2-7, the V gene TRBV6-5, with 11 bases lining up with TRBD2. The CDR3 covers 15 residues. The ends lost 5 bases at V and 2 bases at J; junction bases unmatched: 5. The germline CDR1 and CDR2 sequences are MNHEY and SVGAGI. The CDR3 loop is CASSPPGLAAYEQYF. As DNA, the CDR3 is TGTGCCAGCAGTCCCCCGGGACTAGCGGCCTACGAGCAGTACTTC.

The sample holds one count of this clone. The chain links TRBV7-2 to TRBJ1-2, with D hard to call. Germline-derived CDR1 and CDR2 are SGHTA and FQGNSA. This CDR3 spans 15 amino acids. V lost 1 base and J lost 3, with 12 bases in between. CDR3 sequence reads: CASSLGVPGYYGYTF. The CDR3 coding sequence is TGTGCCAGCAGCTTAGGAGTCCCGGGCTACTATGGCTACACCTTC.

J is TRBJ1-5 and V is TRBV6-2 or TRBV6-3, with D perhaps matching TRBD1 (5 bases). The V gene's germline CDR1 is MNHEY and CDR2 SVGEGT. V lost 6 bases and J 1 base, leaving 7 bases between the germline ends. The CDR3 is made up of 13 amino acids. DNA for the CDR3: TGTGCCAGCAGCGAGGGGAGCAATCAGCCCCAGCATTTT. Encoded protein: CASSEGSNQPQHF.

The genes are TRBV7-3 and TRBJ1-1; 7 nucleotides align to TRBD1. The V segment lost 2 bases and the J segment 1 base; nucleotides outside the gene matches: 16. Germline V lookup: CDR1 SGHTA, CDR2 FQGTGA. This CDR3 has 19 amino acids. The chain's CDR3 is CASSLAAYREGQPNTEAFF. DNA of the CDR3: TGTGCCAGCAGCTTAGCGGCCTACAGGGAGGGACAGCCGAACACTGAAGCTTTCTTT.

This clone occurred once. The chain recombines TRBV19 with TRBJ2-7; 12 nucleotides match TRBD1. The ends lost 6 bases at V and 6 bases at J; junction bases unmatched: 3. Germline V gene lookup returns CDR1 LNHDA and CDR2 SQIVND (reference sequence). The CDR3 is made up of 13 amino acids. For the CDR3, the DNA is TGTGCCAGTAGGGGACAGGGGGCATCCGAGCAGTACGTC. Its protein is CASRGQGASEQYV.

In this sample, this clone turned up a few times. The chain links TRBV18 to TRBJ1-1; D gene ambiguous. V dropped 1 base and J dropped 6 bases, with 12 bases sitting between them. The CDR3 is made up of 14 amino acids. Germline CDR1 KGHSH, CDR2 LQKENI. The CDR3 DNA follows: TGTGCCAGCTCACCACTCTTTGGCGGAGCTGAAGCTTTCTTT. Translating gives CASSPLFGGAEAFF.

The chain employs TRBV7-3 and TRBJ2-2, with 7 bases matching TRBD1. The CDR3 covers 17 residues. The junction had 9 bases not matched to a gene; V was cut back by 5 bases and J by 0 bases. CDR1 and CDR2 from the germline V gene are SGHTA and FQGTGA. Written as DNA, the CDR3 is TGTGCCAGCAGCCAAAGCCGGGACAGCGCGAACACCGGGGAGCTGTTTTTT. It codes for CASSQSRDSANTGELFF.

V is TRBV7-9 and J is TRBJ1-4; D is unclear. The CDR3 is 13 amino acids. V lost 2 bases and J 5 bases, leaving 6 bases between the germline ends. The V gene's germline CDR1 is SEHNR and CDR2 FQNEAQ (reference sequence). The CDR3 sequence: CASSLRQNEKLFF. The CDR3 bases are TGTGCCAGCAGCTTACGGCAGAATGAAAAACTGTTTTTT. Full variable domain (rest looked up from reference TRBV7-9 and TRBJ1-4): DTGVSQNPRHKITKRGQNVTFRCDPISEHNRLYWYRQTLGQGPEFLTYFQNEAQLEKSRLLSDRFSAERPKGSFSTLEIQRTEQGDSAMYLCASSLRQNEKLFFGSGTQLSVL.

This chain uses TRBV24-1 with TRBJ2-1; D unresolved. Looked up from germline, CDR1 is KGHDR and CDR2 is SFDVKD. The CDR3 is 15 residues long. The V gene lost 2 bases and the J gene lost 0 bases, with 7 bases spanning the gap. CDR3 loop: CATSDSSFSYNEQFF. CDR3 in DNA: TGTGCCACCAGTGATTCAAGTTTCTCCTACAATGAGCAGTTCTTC.

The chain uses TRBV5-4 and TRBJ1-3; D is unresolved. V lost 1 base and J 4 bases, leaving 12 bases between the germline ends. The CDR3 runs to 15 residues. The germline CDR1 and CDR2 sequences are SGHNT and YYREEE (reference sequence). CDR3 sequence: CASSLRPGWGNTIYF. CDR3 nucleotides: TGTGCCAGCAGCTTGAGACCAGGTTGGGGAAACACCATATATTTT.

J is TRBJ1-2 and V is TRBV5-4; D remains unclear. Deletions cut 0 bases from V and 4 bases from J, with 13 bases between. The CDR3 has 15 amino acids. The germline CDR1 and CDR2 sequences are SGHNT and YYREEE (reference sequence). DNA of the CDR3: TGTGCCAGCAGCTTGGCGTCATATTTTAGCTATGGCTACACCTTC. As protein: CASSLASYFSYGYTF. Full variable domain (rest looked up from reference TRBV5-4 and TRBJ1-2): ETGVTQSPTHLIKTRGQQVTLRCSSQSGHNTVSWYQQALGQGPQFIFQYYREEENGRGNFPPRFSGLQFPNYSSELNVNALELDDSALYLCASSLASYFSYGYTFGSGTRLTVV.

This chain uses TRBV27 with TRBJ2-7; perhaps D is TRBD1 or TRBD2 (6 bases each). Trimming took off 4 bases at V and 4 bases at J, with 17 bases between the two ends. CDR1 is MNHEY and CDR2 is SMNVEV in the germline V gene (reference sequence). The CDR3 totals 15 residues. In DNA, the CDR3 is TGTGCCAGCAGTTCCGGACAACCGGGGGCATACGAGCAGTACTTC. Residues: CASSSGQPGAYEQYF.

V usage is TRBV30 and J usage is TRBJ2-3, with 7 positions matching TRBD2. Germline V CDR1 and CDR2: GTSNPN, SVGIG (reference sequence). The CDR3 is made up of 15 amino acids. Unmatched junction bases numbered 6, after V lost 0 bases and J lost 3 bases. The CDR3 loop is CAWSVPGGVTDTQYF. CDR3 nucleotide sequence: TGTGCCTGGAGTGTACCTGGGGGGGTAACAGATACGCAGTATTTT.